Shown below are 28 T cell receptor beta chains from a single sample sequenced in a study of T cell responses to AZD1222 COVID-19 vaccine. TCRdb keeps only in-frame clones here, not all; method: immunoSEQ multiplex PCR. The sample has about 110,000 clones; about 90% are singletons. The starting material was peripheral blood, obtained on day 0 of AZD1222 vaccination. The receptors come from an adult in good health.

The chain's CDR3 is CAWSVRAGSGYTF. DNA of the CDR3: TGTGCCTGGAGTGTACGAGCCGGGTCTGGCTACACCTTC. The chain couples TRBV30 to TRBJ1-2; D remains ambiguous. CDR3 size: 13 residues. V was pared by 0 bases and J by 7 bases, with 12 bases between. The germline gives CDR1 GTSNPN, CDR2 SVGIG (reference sequence). Supplemented by reference TRBV30 and TRBJ1-2, the full variable domain reads SQTIHQWPATLVQPVGSPLSLECTVEGTSNPNLYWYRQAAGRGLQLLFYSVGIGQISSEVPQNLSASRPQDRQFILSSKKLLLSDSGFYLCAWSVRAGSGYTFGSGTRLTVV.

With respect to this clone: The identical CDR3 is also encoded by other nucleotide sequences in the sample. This rearrangement joins TRBV18 to TRBJ2-5; D may be TRBD1 (6 bases). This CDR3 contains 13 residues. The germline gives CDR1 KGHSH, CDR2 LQKENI. Trimming cost V 3 bases and J 2 bases, with 7 bases left between them. In nucleotides, the CDR3 is TGTGCCAGCTCACCTGGACAGCAAGAGACCCAGTACTTC. It yields the protein CASSPGQQETQYF.

The rearrangement uses TRBV5-1 and TRBJ2-2; D gene unclear. V was pared by 1 base and J by 0 bases, with 7 bases between. CDR3 length: 15 residues. Germline CDR1 and CDR2: SGHRS and YFSETQ. This CDR3 is CASSLNGANTGELFF. CDR3 nucleotides: TGCGCCAGCAGCTTGAACGGAGCGAACACCGGGGAGCTGTTTTTT. Combining the CDR3 with reference TRBV5-1 and TRBJ2-2 gives the whole variable domain KAGVTQTPRYLIKTRGQQVTLSCSPISGHRSVSWYQQTPGQGLQFLFEYFSETQRNKGNFPGRFSGRQFSNSRSEMNVSTLELGDSALYLCASSLNGANTGELFFGEGSRLTVL.

The count of this clone is one. Written as DNA, the CDR3 is TGTGCCAGCAGCCAAGGGGGACCGGTTAAATTCTACGAGCAGTACTTC. It encodes CASSQGGPVKFYEQYF. V usage is TRBV4-2 and J usage is TRBJ2-7, with D possibly being TRBD1 or TRBD2 (5 bases each). V was pared by 1 base and J by 3 bases, with 16 bases between. The CDR3 extends over 16 amino acids. The germline V gene has CDR1 LGHNA and CDR2 YNFKEQ.

The J gene is TRBJ1-1, the V gene TRBV5-1; TRBD1 might be the D (6 bases). V dropped 5 bases and J dropped 4 bases, with 15 bases sitting between them. The CDR3 consists of 14 residues. The germline V gene encodes CDR1 SGHRS and CDR2 YFSETQ. In DNA, the CDR3 is TGCGCCAGCAGTTCAACAGGGATCAGCACTGAAGCTTTCTTT. Protein sequence: CASSSTGISTEAFF.

This clone was seen a single time. The chain combines TRBV19 with TRBJ1-4; 12 positions agree with TRBD1. The CDR3 contains 15 residues. The ends lost 6 bases at V and 10 bases at J; junction bases unmatched: 9. The germline CDR1 and CDR2 sequences are LNHDA and SQIVND (reference sequence). CDR3 protein: CASSPRDRGRRKLFF. The CDR3 nucleotides are TGTGCCAGTAGCCCACGGGACAGGGGGCGCCGAAAACTGTTTTTT.

The chain carries TRBV27 and TRBJ2-4; D is undetermined. CDR1 and CDR2 from the germline V gene are MNHEY and SMNVEV (reference sequence). The ends were cut back, 8 bases at V and 5 bases at J, with 16 bases in the middle. CDR3 size: 14 residues. Here the CDR3 reads CASRPPYRENIQYF. The CDR3 DNA reads as TGTGCCAGCCGTCCCCCTTACAGAGAAAACATTCAGTACTTC.

The V and J genes are TRBV5-1 and TRBJ1-6; 9 positions agree with TRBD1. CDR1 and CDR2 (germline): SGHRS, YFSETQ. The V segment lost 2 bases and the J segment 10 bases; nucleotides outside the gene matches: 4. The CDR3 runs to 14 residues. The CDR3 sequence is CASSFRQGESPLHF. Here the CDR3 DNA reads TGCGCCAGCAGCTTCAGACAGGGGGAGTCACCCCTCCACTTT.

This clone was recorded only once. The V call is TRBV7-2, the J call TRBJ2-7; 14 bases align to TRBD2. From germline, CDR1 is SGHTA and CDR2 FQGNSA. The CDR3 covers 16 residues. V shed 5 bases and J 4 bases; nucleotides not matched to a gene: 7. In DNA, the CDR3 is TGTGCCAGCAGCCCTCGACTAGCGGGGGGGCAATACGAGCAGTACTTC. Translation: CASSPRLAGGQYEQYF.

This rearrangement joins TRBV29-1 to TRBJ1-1; 9 nucleotides line up with TRBD1. CDR3 size: 12 residues. The trim removed 6 bases at V and 6 bases at J, leaving 5 bases unmatched. Per the germline V gene, CDR1 is SQVTM and CDR2 is ANQGSEA. The CDR3 is CSVDRGIAEAFF. CDR3 in DNA: TGCAGCGTCGACAGGGGGATCGCTGAAGCTTTCTTT.

The CDR3 region has the DNA TGTGCCAGCAGCTTAGCGGTTCTAGCGGGGCAAGAGACCCAGTACTTC. It translates to CASSLAVLAGQETQYF. The chain employs TRBV7-2 and TRBJ2-5; 9 nucleotides align to TRBD2. V trimming: 0 bases; J trimming: 2 bases; junction bases outside the gene matches: 4. Germline V gene lookup returns CDR1 SGHTA and CDR2 FQGNSA. This CDR3 comprises 16 residues.

The chain is built from TRBV4-2 and TRBJ2-7; D is undetermined. Germline CDR1 and CDR2: LGHNA and YNFKEQ. The V end was cut by 0 bases, the J end by 3 bases, with 6 bases between. CDR3 size: 13 residues. The CDR3 DNA follows: TGTGCCAGCAGCCAAGATCAAGGCTACGAGCAGTACTTC. Translation gives CASSQDQGYEQYF.

The rearrangement joins TRBV20-1 to TRBJ2-5, with a tentative D call TRBD1 (5 bases). With 3 bases removed from V and 2 bases from J, the gap between germline ends came to 13 bases. The CDR3 consists of 14 residues. Germline loops: CDR1 DFQATT, CDR2 SNEGSKA (reference sequence). The CDR3 bases are TGCAGTGCTAGTTCACCGACAGCTCAAGAGACCCAGTACTTC. Translation gives CSASSPTAQETQYF.

The gene calls are TRBV1 and TRBJ2-1. TRBV1 is a listed pseudogene. This CDR3 is built from 18 residues. In nucleotides, the CDR3 is TGCACCAGCAGCCAAGTCCTACCCGTGGGATGCCCACACAATGAGCAGTTCTTC. Encoded protein: CTSSQVLPVGCPHNEQFF.

The chain is built from TRBV7-9 and TRBJ1-5; 9 bases are shared with TRBD1. Germline assignment: CDR1 SEHNR and CDR2 FQNEAQ (reference sequence). The CDR3 runs to 16 residues. V gave up 5 bases and J gave up 1 base; unmatched junction bases: 6. The CDR3 region is CASSLSQGASNQPQHF. CDR3 in DNA: TGTGCCAGCAGCCTCTCACAGGGGGCAAGCAATCAGCCCCAGCATTTT.

V usage is TRBV5-1 and J usage is TRBJ1-5; D is possibly TRBD1 (5 bases). CDR3 length: 14 residues. V gave up 2 bases and J gave up 6 bases, with 12 bases separating them. CDR1 SGHRS and CDR2 YFSETQ come from the germline V gene. The CDR3 DNA reads TGCGCCAGCAGCTTTACAGGCTTAGGTCAGCCCCAGCATTTT. Translated, it gives CASSFTGLGQPQHF.

The chain couples TRBV9 to TRBJ2-5; 9 bases map to TRBD1. The germline CDR1 and CDR2 sequences are SGDLS and YYNGEE. V lost 3 bases and J lost 4; bases outside the gene matches: 4. This CDR3 has 14 residues. The chain's CDR3 is CASSAGQGGETQYF. The CDR3 region has the DNA TGTGCCAGCAGCGCGGGACAGGGTGGAGAGACCCAGTACTTC. Drawing the rest from reference TRBV9 and TRBJ2-5, the complete variable domain is DSGVTQTPKHLITATGQRVTLRCSPRSGDLSVYWYQQSLDQGLQFLIQYYNGEERAKGNILERFSAQQFPDLHSELNLSSLELGDSALYFCASSAGQGGETQYFGPGTRLLVL.

The V call is TRBV7-3, the J call TRBJ2-7; D remains unclear. The CDR3 extends over 16 amino acids. CDR1 and CDR2 (germline): SGHTA, FQGTGA. Trimming removed 1 base from V and 0 bases from J, with 13 bases in between. Here the CDR3 reads CASSLRAGLCSYEQYF. The CDR3 DNA is TGTGCCAGCAGCTTAAGGGCAGGTCTTTGCTCCTACGAGCAGTACTTC.

The V gene is TRBV5-1, the J gene TRBJ2-4, with D possibly matching TRBD2 (6 bases). Germline V gene data show CDR1 as SGHRS and CDR2 as YFSETQ. CDR3 length: 14 amino acids. V lost 4 bases and J lost 7, with 15 bases in between. The CDR3 region is CASSDGSGMNIQYF. CDR3 nucleotides: TGCGCCAGCAGCGACGGGAGTGGTATGAACATTCAGTACTTC.

The rearrangement links TRBV6-5 to TRBJ1-1, with 8 bases fitting TRBD1. J gave up 1 base and V 8 bases, and 6 bases lay outside the gene matches. Germline V gene lookup returns CDR1 MNHEY and CDR2 SVGAGI. CDR3 size: 14 residues. CDR3 coding DNA: TGTGCCAGCTTGACAGGGGCGTGGAACACTGAAGCTTTCTTT. Translated: CASLTGAWNTEAFF.

The chain carries TRBV29-1 and TRBJ1-2; D not certain. The length of the CDR3 is 11 residues. Germline CDR1 SQVTM, CDR2 ANQGSEA. With 6 bases removed from V and 0 bases from J, the gap between germline ends came to 5 bases. CDR3 in DNA: TGCAGCGTGATCGCTAACTATGGCTACACCTTC. Its protein is CSVIANYGYTF.

As to this clone: In the same sample, other DNA sequences code for this CDR3. The chain joins TRBV13 to TRBJ2-7; no definite D call. The CDR3 is 12 residues long. Trimming took off 4 bases at V and 0 bases at J, with 4 bases between the two ends. From germline, CDR1 is PRHDT and CDR2 FYEKMQ (reference sequence). The CDR3 spells CASSSSSYEQYF. The CDR3 coding sequence is TGTGCCAGCAGCTCGAGCTCCTACGAGCAGTACTTC.

The chain is built from TRBV19 and TRBJ2-3; unclear D gene. Germline values: CDR1 LNHDA, CDR2 SQIVND (reference sequence). The CDR3 length is 14 residues. The germline V and J ends were trimmed by 1 base and 1 base, with 6 bases remaining between them. CDR3 region: CASSIVPGTDTQYF. The CDR3 coding sequence is TGTGCCAGTAGTATAGTACCCGGCACAGATACGCAGTATTTT.

The chain links TRBV3-1 (or the pseudogene TRBV3-2) to TRBJ1-2; D may be TRBD1 (6 bases). The CDR3 spans 18 residues. Trimming shortened V by 0 bases and J by 7 bases, and 24 bases separated the two germline ends. From germline, CDR1 is LGHDT and CDR2 YNNKEL (reference sequence). The CDR3 DNA reads TGTGCCAGCAGCCAAGACCGGGGCAGGGGACCGGGGGTTGCTGGCTACACCTTC. Residues: CASSQDRGRGPGVAGYTF.

CDR3 amino acids: CASSQPRDSNSGANVLTF. The CDR3 nucleotides read TGTGCCAGCAGCCAACCCCGGGACAGCAACTCTGGGGCCAACGTCCTGACTTTC. The chain is built from TRBV5-7 and TRBJ2-6; 7 positions match TRBD1. TRBV5-7 is classed as an ORF, of uncertain function. The CDR3 length is 18 residues. With 4 bases clipped from V and 0 bases from J, the junction kept 10 bases outside the gene matches.

The chain joins TRBV7-9 to TRBJ1-5; TRBD1 is a possible D gene (5 bases). V lost 4 bases to trimming and J lost 4 bases, with 11 bases between them. The length of the CDR3 is 14 residues. The germline CDR1 and CDR2 sequences are SEHNR and FQNEAQ (reference sequence). The DNA for the CDR3 is TGTGCCAGCAGCTCGCAGGGACCGAATCAGCCCCAGCATTTT. Protein: CASSSQGPNQPQHF.

This chain uses TRBV7-6 with TRBJ2-5, with a possible D match to TRBD2 (5 bases). The germline CDR1 and CDR2 sequences are SGHVS and FNYEAQ. The CDR3 sequence is 13 residues long. The V gene lost 1 base and the J gene lost 5 bases, with 8 bases spanning the gap. The CDR3, as DNA: TGTGCCAGCAGCTTAGTGGGGAGCGAGACCCAGTACTTC. This encodes CASSLVGSETQYF. Filled out from reference TRBV7-6 and TRBJ2-5, the complete variable domain reads GAGVSQSPRYKVTKRGQDVALRCDPISGHVSLYWYRQALGQGPEFLTYFNYEAQQDKSGLPNDRFSAERPEGSISTLTIQRTEQRDSAMYRCASSLVGSETQYFGPGTRLLVL.

This chain links TRBV5-4 with TRBJ1-6; 8 nucleotides align to TRBD1. With V trimmed by 4 bases and J by 7 bases, 7 bases remained unmatched. There are 15 residues in the CDR3. CDR1 SGHNT and CDR2 YYREEE come from the germline V gene (reference sequence). The CDR3 DNA follows: TGTGCCAGCAGCCCGGAGACAGGGGTGAATTCACCCCTCCACTTT. Its translation: CASSPETGVNSPLHF. Full variable domain (rest looked up from reference TRBV5-4 and TRBJ1-6): ETGVTQSPTHLIKTRGQQVTLRCSSQSGHNTVSWYQQALGQGPQFIFQYYREEENGRGNFPPRFSGLQFPNYSSELNVNALELDDSALYLCASSPETGVNSPLHFGNGTRLTVT.